This T cell receptor beta chain was recovered during a study of cytomegalovirus exposure and HLA in healthy donors. Study results and limitations: Researchers reported in a later analysis that common viral pathogens appeared linked to several top clusters. It was shown in a later analysis that HLA-associated TCR beta chains were more clonally expanded than other, equally common chains. CMV antigen specificity was confirmed in vitro for a few CMV-associated chains.

Concerning this clone: Its antigen is still unknown.

It was with 60 Vbeta and 13 Jbeta primers that the PCR ran. The assay was immunoSEQ multiplex PCR, and TCRdb's table has in-frame clones only and misses some. Among 94,000 or so clones listed, more than 65% were seen once. This sequence originates from a man between 60 and 70 years old in good health and CMV-seronegative. The sequencing sample was made of PBMCs.

DNA of the CDR3: TGCGCCAGCAGCCCGCTTCAGACAGGAACTTTTAACACCGGGGAGCTGTTTTTT. Translating gives CASSPLQTGTFNTGELFF. V usage is TRBV5-1 and J usage is TRBJ2-2; a possible D gene is TRBD1 (6 bases). This CDR3 has 18 amino acids. The V end was cut by 4 bases, the J end by 2 bases, with 21 bases between. Germline V lookup: CDR1 SGHRS, CDR2 YFSETQ.